Each of the 10 T cell receptor beta chains below was sequenced from the same sample in a study of shared clonotypes between healthy human individuals. This table comes from immunoSEQ multiplex PCR, and its TCRdb copy is limited to in-frame clones, with some not included. The data contain 2,500,000 or so clones, more than 90% of them singletons. Sample: naive CD4+ T cells sorted from blood. Regarding subset: CD45RA+ positively selected. The receptor source for this set is a man between 18 and 29 years old in good health.

The CDR3 bases are TGTGCCAGTATTTCGGGAGAGGTTAGGGATCAGCCCCAGCATTTT. The encoded protein is CASISGEVRDQPQHF. The gene calls are TRBV19 and TRBJ1-5; no definite D call. This CDR3 comprises 15 residues. Between the trimmed V and J ends, which lost 7 bases and 5 bases, there was a span of 18 bases. The germline gives CDR1 LNHDA, CDR2 SQIVND (reference sequence). Filled out from reference TRBV19 and TRBJ1-5, the complete variable domain reads DGGITQSPKYLFRKEGQNVTLSCEQNLNHDAMYWYRQDPGQGLRLIYYSQIVNDFQKGDIAEGYSVSREKKESFPLTVTSAQKNPTAFYLCASISGEVRDQPQHFGDGTRLSIL.

The CDR3 nucleotides read TGTGCCATCAGTGAGCCACTAGCGGACCACAATGAGCAGTTCTTC. Amino acids: CAISEPLADHNEQFF. The V and J genes are TRBV10-3 and TRBJ2-1; 8 nucleotides match TRBD2. V trimming: 2 bases; J trimming: 5 bases; junction bases outside the gene matches: 5. Germline loops: CDR1 ENHRY, CDR2 SYGVKD. The CDR3 is 15 amino acids.

This chain connects TRBV28 to TRBJ2-1, with no clear D. CDR3 length: 16 amino acids. V was pared by 4 bases and J by 0 bases, with 13 bases between. In germline, CDR1 is MDHEN, CDR2 SYDVKM. For the CDR3, the DNA is TGTGCCAGCAGTTCTTCTGGGGTGCGCTCCTACAATGAGCAGTTCTTC. Translated: CASSSSGVRSYNEQFF.

This chain links TRBV5-1 with TRBJ1-3; D remains unclear. The germline V gene encodes CDR1 SGHRS and CDR2 YFSETQ. This CDR3 spans 14 amino acids. V was pared by 4 bases and J by 4 bases, with 12 bases between. The CDR3 sequence: CASSQQPSGNTIYF. The CDR3 nucleotides read TGCGCCAGCAGCCAACAGCCGTCCGGAAACACCATATATTTT. Full variable domain (missing parts from reference TRBV5-1 and TRBJ1-3): KAGVTQTPRYLIKTRGQQVTLSCSPISGHRSVSWYQQTPGQGLQFLFEYFSETQRNKGNFPGRFSGRQFSNSRSEMNVSTLELGDSALYLCASSQQPSGNTIYFGEGSWLTVV.

The chain carries TRBV6-1 and TRBJ2-2, with D possibly TRBD1 on 5 matching bases. Germline lookup yields CDR1 MNHNS and CDR2 SASEGT. V was shortened by 10 bases and J by 6 bases, with 12 bases between the two germline ends. The CDR3 has 12 amino acids. CDR3 in amino acids: CATAWGSGELFF. DNA of the CDR3: TGTGCCACCGCCTGGGGCTCCGGGGAGCTGTTTTTT.

This clone showed up just once. Different DNA sequences within this sample yield the same CDR3. The chain employs TRBV5-1 and TRBJ1-1; D remains ambiguous. The CDR3 spans 13 residues. Between the trimmed V and J ends, which lost 0 bases and 2 bases, there was a span of 5 bases. The germline gives CDR1 SGHRS, CDR2 YFSETQ. The CDR3 DNA reads as TGCGCCAGCAGCTTGGGCAAAAACACTGAAGCTTTCTTT. The encoded protein is CASSLGKNTEAFF.

This chain uses TRBV2 with TRBJ2-3; a possible D gene is TRBD2 (6 bases). This CDR3 spans 14 amino acids. Looked up from germline, CDR1 is SNHLY and CDR2 is FYNNEI. Between the trimmed V and J ends, which lost 4 bases and 4 bases, there was a span of 12 bases. The CDR3 is CASSVQGGADTQYF. The CDR3 region has the DNA TGTGCCAGCAGTGTCCAGGGAGGCGCAGATACGCAGTATTTT.

Only a few counts were recorded for this clone. Other DNA sequences of this sample code for an identical CDR3. The genes are TRBV9 and TRBJ2-3, with no clear D. Germline-derived CDR1 and CDR2 are SGDLS and YYNGEE. The V end was cut by 0 bases, the J end by 3 bases, with 2 bases between. This CDR3 has 12 amino acids. CDR3 sequence (DNA): TGTGCCAGCAGCGTAGTGACAGATACGCAGTATTTT. Translation: CASSVVTDTQYF.

The V call is TRBV6-6, the J call TRBJ2-3; D may be TRBD1 or TRBD2 (5 bases each). The ends were cut back, 6 bases at V and 4 bases at J, with 17 bases in the middle. Germline CDR1 and CDR2: MNHNY and SVGAGI (reference sequence). This CDR3 is built from 15 residues. In nucleotides, the CDR3 is TGTGCCAGCAGCTCTGGGGACGCTAGTTCAGATACGCAGTATTTT. This encodes CASSSGDASSDTQYF.

This chain connects TRBV11-2 to TRBJ1-6; 8 bases align to TRBD1. Germline trimming cut 3 bases from V and 10 bases from J; bases unmatched to any gene: 8. The CDR3 spans 15 residues. Germline lookup yields CDR1 SGHAT and CDR2 FQNNGV. CDR3 in amino acids: CASSFTDRERSPLHF. In nucleotides, the CDR3 is TGTGCCAGCAGCTTCACGGACAGGGAACGGTCACCCCTCCACTTT.